These 20 T cell receptor beta chains share one sample of origin, sequenced in a study of cytomegalovirus exposure and HLA in healthy donors. Vbeta (60) and Jbeta (13) primers were used in the PCR. Sequenced by immunoSEQ multiplex PCR; TCRdb stores in-frame clones only, minus some. The sample includes under 200,000 clones, 82% of them seen just once. Material for sequencing was PBMCs. Every receptor here comes from a woman between 50 and 59 years old in good health and CMV-seronegative.

V gene TRBV7-2 combines with J gene TRBJ1-1; D is perhaps TRBD1 (5 bases). Germline lookup yields CDR1 SGHTA and CDR2 FQGNSA. The V end lost 5 bases, the J end lost 5 bases, and 15 bases lay between the germline ends. The CDR3 totals 14 residues. The CDR3 nucleotides are TGTGCCAGCAGCCCATTGAGCAGGGAAACTGAAGCTTTCTTT. Protein sequence: CASSPLSRETEAFF.

This clone was seen only a few times. This chain joins TRBV5-1 and TRBJ2-1; D perhaps matches TRBD2 (6 bases). The CDR3 covers 16 residues. Germline CDR1 SGHRS, CDR2 YFSETQ. Between the trimmed V and J ends, which lost 2 bases and 2 bases, there was a span of 14 bases. Here the CDR3 DNA reads TGCGCCAGCAGCTTAGGTCCGGGCGGGGCCTACAATGAGCAGTTCTTC. Amino acid sequence: CASSLGPGGAYNEQFF.

V gene TRBV11-3 combines with J gene TRBJ2-7, with 9 bases identical to TRBD1. Trimming at V came to 5 bases and at J to 4 bases, leaving 9 bases not matched to a gene. This CDR3 comprises 15 residues. Per the germline V gene, CDR1 is SGHNT and CDR2 is YENEEA. DNA for the CDR3: TGTGCCAGCAGCAGGTCCGGGACAGGGACTTACGAGCAGTACTTC. Protein sequence: CASSRSGTGTYEQYF.

The chain carries TRBV7-9 and TRBJ2-1; 14 nucleotides match TRBD2. From germline, CDR1 is SEHNR and CDR2 FQNEAQ (reference sequence). This CDR3 has 15 residues. Trimming at V came to 6 bases and at J to 8 bases, leaving 6 bases not matched to a gene. In nucleotides, the CDR3 is TGTGCCAGCAGACCGCCGGGACTAGCGGGAGATGAGCAGTTCTTC. It specifies CASRPPGLAGDEQFF.

In nucleotides, the CDR3 is TGTGCCAGCAAGACGTCGGGACAGACGAACACTGAAGCTTTCTTT. Its protein product is CASKTSGQTNTEAFF. The chain is built from TRBV6-5 and TRBJ1-1; 7 bases agree with TRBD1. CDR3 length: 15 residues. Per the germline V gene, CDR1 is MNHEY and CDR2 is SVGAGI. Unmatched junction bases numbered 9, after V lost 7 bases and J lost 1 base.

This chain uses TRBV7-9 with TRBJ1-1; D is undetermined. This CDR3 contains 14 residues. The germline gives CDR1 SEHNR, CDR2 FQNEAQ (reference sequence). V lost 3 bases, J lost 0 bases, and 8 bases lay in between. DNA for the CDR3: TGTGCCAGCAGCTTGGCGGGGATGAACACTGAAGCTTTCTTT. Protein sequence: CASSLAGMNTEAFF.

The rearrangement joins TRBV5-1 to TRBJ2-7, with 8 nucleotides matching TRBD1. The V segment lost 2 bases and the J segment 6 bases; nucleotides outside the gene matches: 7. Germline assignment: CDR1 SGHRS and CDR2 YFSETQ. CDR3 size: 14 residues. CDR3 protein: CASSFTGGSSEQYF. The CDR3 bases are TGCGCCAGCAGCTTCACAGGGGGGTCAAGCGAGCAGTACTTC.

The gene calls are TRBV6-5 and TRBJ2-2, with 10 bases that match TRBD2. Trimming took 4 bases from V and 4 from J; bases not matched to a gene: 3. The CDR3 spans 15 residues. Germline-derived CDR1 and CDR2 are MNHEY and SVGAGI. The CDR3 DNA sequence: TGTGCCAGCAGTTGGAAGCGGGAGGGCACCGGGGAGCTGTTTTTT. Its translation is CASSWKREGTGELFF.

The V call is TRBV6-1, the J call TRBJ1-4, with TRBD1 as a possible D gene (5 bases). Trimming left V 3 bases short and J 6 bases short, with 14 bases between. Germline V gene sequence: CDR1 MNHNS, CDR2 SASEGT. This CDR3 contains 15 residues. The DNA of the CDR3 is TGTGCCAGCAGTGACCCATGGGGGGTCGATGAAAAACTGTTTTTT. Amino acids: CASSDPWGVDEKLFF.

This chain uses TRBV5-3 with TRBJ1-5; perhaps TRBD1 as D (5 bases). TRBV5-3 is reported as an ORF; its role is uncertain. V was clipped by 4 bases and J by 0 bases, with 11 bases between them. This CDR3 region has 15 residues. CDR3: CARSRTGYSNQPQHF. As DNA, the CDR3 is TGTGCCAGAAGCCGAACAGGTTATAGCAATCAGCCCCAGCATTTT.

The CDR3 spells CASSPQGQETQYF. The CDR3, as DNA: TGTGCCAGCAGCCCGCAGGGGCAGGAGACCCAGTACTTC. The rearrangement uses TRBV5-4 and TRBJ2-5; D possibly corresponds to TRBD1 (6 bases). The V gene lost 4 bases and the J gene lost 5 bases, with 12 bases spanning the gap. The CDR3 covers 13 residues. Germline V gene sequence: CDR1 SGHNT, CDR2 YYREEE (reference sequence).

The chain combines TRBV5-1 with TRBJ2-3; 9 positions match TRBD2. Germline CDR1 reads SGHRS; CDR2 reads YFSETQ. Trimming removed 4 bases from V and 0 bases from J; junction bases left unmatched: 3. The CDR3 covers 15 residues. This CDR3 is CASSRLAASTDTQYF. CDR3 sequence (DNA): TGCGCCAGCAGCAGACTAGCGGCTAGCACAGATACGCAGTATTTT.

The chain combines TRBV9 with TRBJ2-7; D may be TRBD1 (6 bases). V lost 4 bases and J lost 2, with 16 bases in between. The CDR3 extends over 15 amino acids. CDR1 is SGDLS and CDR2 is YYNGEE in the germline V gene. CDR3 region: CASSPGVGSAYEQYF. The CDR3 nucleotides are TGTGCCAGCAGCCCAGGGGTAGGTTCCGCCTACGAGCAGTACTTC.

The rearrangement uses TRBV6-5 and TRBJ2-7; possible D gene TRBD2, 6 bases. Trimming took 5 bases from V and 2 from J, leaving 13 bases between them. The CDR3 runs 14 residues. Germline V CDR1 and CDR2: MNHEY, SVGAGI. CDR3 nucleotide sequence: TGTGCCAGCAGTACTGGGACTGGCGCCTACGAGCAGTACTTC. Its translation: CASSTGTGAYEQYF.

This clone was observed once. The chain uses TRBV19 and TRBJ1-1; TRBD1 matches 9 bases. Germline loops: CDR1 LNHDA, CDR2 SQIVND (reference sequence). V shed 3 bases, J shed 3 bases, and the junction held 5 bases outside the gene matches. The CDR3 covers 15 residues. For the CDR3, the DNA is TGTGCCAGTAGTATCAACAGGGGGCTGGACACTGAAGCTTTCTTT. Its protein is CASSINRGLDTEAFF.

The chain links TRBV29-1 to TRBJ2-1, with TRBD1 matching 9 bases. The germline gives CDR1 SQVTM, CDR2 ANQGSEA. The CDR3 extends over 15 amino acids. Trimming cost V 7 bases and J 4 bases; bases outside gene matches: 11. The CDR3 is CSAKTPGTGYNEQFF. In nucleotides, the CDR3 is TGCAGCGCAAAGACCCCCGGGACAGGGTACAATGAGCAGTTCTTC.

This chain links TRBV7-2 with TRBJ1-2; TRBD1 might be the D (5 bases). The ends were cut back, 0 bases at V and 6 bases at J, with 11 bases in the middle. This CDR3 is built from 14 residues. CDR1 and CDR2 (germline): SGHTA, FQGNSA. The CDR3 bases are TGTGCCAGCAGCTTAGCGCGGGGGATGGATGGCTACACCTTC. Encoded protein: CASSLARGMDGYTF.

The rearrangement links TRBV6-5 to TRBJ2-1; TRBD2 matches at 11 bases. Trimming took 1 base from V and 7 from J; bases not matched to a gene: 3. The CDR3 totals 15 residues. CDR1 is MNHEY and CDR2 is SVGAGI in the germline V gene. This CDR3 is CASSYWTSGSNEQFF. Here the CDR3 DNA reads TGTGCCAGCAGTTACTGGACTAGCGGGTCAAATGAGCAGTTCTTC.

The chain joins TRBV28 to TRBJ1-1, with D perhaps TRBD1 (6 bases). The V gene's germline CDR1 is MDHEN and CDR2 SYDVKM. The V gene lost 11 bases and the J gene lost 1 base, with 14 bases spanning the gap. This CDR3 spans 13 amino acids. The CDR3 loop is CAGSRTENTEAFF. Written as DNA, the CDR3 is TGTGCCGGGTCCCGGACAGAGAACACTGAAGCTTTCTTT.

The chain links TRBV19 to TRBJ1-1, with D hard to call. CDR1 is LNHDA and CDR2 is SQIVND in the germline V gene (reference sequence). The CDR3 sequence is 15 residues long. Trimming took 4 bases from V and 2 from J, leaving 14 bases between them. The CDR3 loop reads CASSNGRGGNTEAFF. The CDR3 DNA follows: TGTGCCAGTAGTAATGGCCGGGGTGGAAACACTGAAGCTTTCTTT.